This T cell receptor beta chain was identified during a study of cytomegalovirus exposure and HLA in healthy donors. Findings of the study overall: The majority of TCR sequences were rare, yet some public TCRs appeared in many donors. An analysis was carried out at a later point. It showed that HLA-associated TCR beta chains were more clonally expanded than equally common non-associated chains. Earlier analysis looked at TCR beta V segments, and most were productive about 90% or about 30% of the time.

The CDR3 is made up of 13 amino acids. After removal of 6 bases from V and 4 bases from J, the junction contained 5 bases not matched to a gene. Germline assignment: CDR1 SQVTM and CDR2 ANQGSEA. Primers: 60 Vbeta forward and 13 Jbeta reverse. Method: immunoSEQ multiplex PCR; TCRdb's copy keeps in-frame clones and lacks some. Of 130,000 or so clones in the sample, 70% to 90% are singletons; the top ten hold roughly 0.5%. In the case of this clone: Antigen specificity is unknown.

The rearrangement links TRBV29-1 to TRBJ1-3; TRBD1 matches at 8 bases. The sequence was collected from a woman aged 40-49 years in good health and CMV-seronegative. Sequencing was carried out using PBMCs. The CDR3 DNA sequence: TGCAGCGTAGAGGGACAGGAGGGAAACACCATATATTTT. The encoded protein is CSVEGQEGNTIYF.